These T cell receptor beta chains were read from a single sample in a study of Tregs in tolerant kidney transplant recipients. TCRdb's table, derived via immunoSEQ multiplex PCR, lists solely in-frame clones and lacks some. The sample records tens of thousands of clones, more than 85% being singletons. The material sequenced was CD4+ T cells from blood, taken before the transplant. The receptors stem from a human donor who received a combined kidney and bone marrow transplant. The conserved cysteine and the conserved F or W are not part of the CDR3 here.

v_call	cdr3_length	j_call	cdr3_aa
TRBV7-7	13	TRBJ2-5	ASSHNTGGVETQY
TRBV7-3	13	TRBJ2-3	ASSLNGGAADTQY
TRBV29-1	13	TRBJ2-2	SVRRGGTDTGELF
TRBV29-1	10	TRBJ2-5	SGAVGRETQY
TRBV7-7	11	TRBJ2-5	AILGTDQETQY
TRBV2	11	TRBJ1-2	ASRDTGTGGTT
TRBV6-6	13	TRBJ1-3	ASRREGHSGNTIY
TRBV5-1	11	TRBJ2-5	ASSLGPRETQY
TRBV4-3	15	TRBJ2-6	ATSKRVPGSGANVLT
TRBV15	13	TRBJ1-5	ATSGSGGHNQPQH
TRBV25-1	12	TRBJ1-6	ASTRQGAYSPLH
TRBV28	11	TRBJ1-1	ASILQGRTEAF
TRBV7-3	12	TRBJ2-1	ASSWGGPQNEQF
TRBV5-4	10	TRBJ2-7	ASSRDSYEQY
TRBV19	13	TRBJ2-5	ASSRSTGSQETQY
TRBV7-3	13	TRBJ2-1	ASSLTAGSYNEQF
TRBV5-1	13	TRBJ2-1	ASSLLVSPYNEQF
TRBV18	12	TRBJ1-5	ASSPGQGDQPQH
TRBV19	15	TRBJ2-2	ASSKKGTGGGAGELF
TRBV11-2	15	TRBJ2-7	ASSRGDSGFLSYEQY
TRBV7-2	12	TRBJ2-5	ASSATSGVETQY
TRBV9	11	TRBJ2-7	ASSPPGSYEQY
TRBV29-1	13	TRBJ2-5	SVDKVRARKETQY
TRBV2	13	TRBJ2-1	ASSEYARGFNEQF
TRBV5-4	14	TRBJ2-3	ASSHGRLGGTDTQY
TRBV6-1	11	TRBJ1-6	ASSSERNSPLH
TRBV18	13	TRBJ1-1	ASSPGMDRLTEAF
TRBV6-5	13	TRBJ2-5	ASSKQGLTGETQY
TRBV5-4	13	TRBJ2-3	ASSFSSGGTDTQY
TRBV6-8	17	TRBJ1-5	ASSYYLWPEVYSNQPQH
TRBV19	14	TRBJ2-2	ASSAAGGPRTGELF
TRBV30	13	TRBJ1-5	AWSVRGGSNQPQH
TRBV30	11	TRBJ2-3	AWSRNRGGLAY
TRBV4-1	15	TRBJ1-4	ASSLLIRQGANEKLF
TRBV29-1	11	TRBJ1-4	STQTAMNEKLF
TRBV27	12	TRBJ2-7	ASSTRDRMYEQY
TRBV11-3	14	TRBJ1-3	ASKAGLSFSGNTIY
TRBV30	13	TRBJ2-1	AWDPPGGGYNEQF
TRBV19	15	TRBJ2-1	ASSRWGTGDPINEQF
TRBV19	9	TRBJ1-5	ASRAGQPQH
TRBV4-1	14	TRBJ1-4	ASSHPGGQGGEKLF
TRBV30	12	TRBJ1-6	ASQQGSYNSPLH
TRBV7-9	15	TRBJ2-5	ASSFRTGGLGQETQY
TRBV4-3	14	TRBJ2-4	ASSQHFGRGLGIQY
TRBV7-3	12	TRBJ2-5	ASRSGTGEETQY
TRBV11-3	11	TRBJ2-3	ASSSGSPDTQY
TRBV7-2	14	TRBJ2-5	ASSLGVGAQGETQY
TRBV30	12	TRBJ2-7	AWSVSGGSREQY
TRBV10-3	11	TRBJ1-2	AITEGSPPGYT
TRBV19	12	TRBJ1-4	ASSMQDLGGKLF
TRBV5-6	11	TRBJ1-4	ASRGCLNEKLF
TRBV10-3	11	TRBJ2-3	AISEILTDTQY
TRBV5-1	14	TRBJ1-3	ASSLGQDRSGNTIY